Below, 20 T cell receptor beta chains from the same sample are listed, as sequenced in a study of cytomegalovirus exposure and HLA in healthy donors. With 60 Vbeta and 13 Jbeta primers, the PCR was carried out. Here immunoSEQ multiplex PCR was the method, and the copy in TCRdb shows in-frame clones only, minus some. The sample holds 150,000 or so clones, roughly 74% seen once. The source material was PBMCs. These receptors all stem from a man between 18 and 35 years old in good health and CMV-seronegative.

The rearrangement joins TRBV7-8 to TRBJ2-1; a weak D match, TRBD1 (5 bases). This CDR3 contains 13 residues. Germline-derived CDR1 and CDR2 are SGHVS and FQNEAQ. V lost 2 bases and J lost 7, with 9 bases in between. The CDR3 reads CASSLQGRNEQFF. The CDR3 DNA is TGTGCCAGCAGCTTACAGGGTAGAAATGAGCAGTTCTTC.

This chain links TRBV14 with TRBJ1-1; no definite D call. Deletions cut 4 bases from V and 3 bases from J, with 18 bases between. The CDR3 sequence is 16 residues long. CDR1 SGHDN and CDR2 FVKESK come from the germline V gene. The CDR3 loop is CASSPLVGSWDTEAFF. The CDR3 DNA follows: TGTGCCAGCAGCCCTCTAGTGGGGAGTTGGGACACTGAAGCTTTCTTT.

The chain has TRBV19 and TRBJ1-3; a possible D gene is TRBD1 (5 bases). Trimming took off 6 bases at V and 6 bases at J, with 12 bases between the two ends. Germline loops: CDR1 LNHDA, CDR2 SQIVND (reference sequence). This CDR3 has 13 residues. CDR3 amino acids: CASRPGWENTIYF. CDR3 bases: TGTGCCAGTAGACCAGGGTGGGAAAACACCATATATTTT.

This clone was seen just once. J is TRBJ1-4 and V is TRBV5-1; D unresolved. The length of the CDR3 is 14 residues. Germline CDR1 reads SGHRS; CDR2 reads YFSETQ. V gave up 0 bases and J gave up 7 bases, with 10 bases separating them. CDR3 DNA sequence: TGCGCCAGCAGCTTGGGCCGGGTCGGTGAAAAACTGTTTTTT. It yields the protein CASSLGRVGEKLFF.

The chain carries TRBV5-6 and TRBJ2-3, with 9 positions matching TRBD1. This CDR3 comprises 14 residues. The J segment lost 4 bases and the V segment lost 2 bases, leaving 2 bases of the junction unmatched. Per the germline V gene, CDR1 is SGHDT and CDR2 is YYEEEE. This chain's CDR3 is CASSFGTGSDTQYF. The CDR3 region has the DNA TGTGCCAGCAGCTTTGGGACAGGGTCAGATACGCAGTATTTT.

The rearrangement links TRBV19 to TRBJ1-5, with TRBD1 as a possible D gene (5 bases). Per the germline V gene, CDR1 is LNHDA and CDR2 is SQIVND (reference sequence). This CDR3 comprises 13 residues. Trimming removed 5 bases from V and 7 bases from J, with 12 bases in between. The CDR3 DNA follows: TGTGCCAGTAGTCCAGGGATTGACCAGCCCCAGCATTTT. Its protein product is CASSPGIDQPQHF. Combining the CDR3 with reference TRBV19 and TRBJ1-5 gives the whole variable domain DGGITQSPKYLFRKEGQNVTLSCEQNLNHDAMYWYRQDPGQGLRLIYYSQIVNDFQKGDIAEGYSVSREKKESFPLTVTSAQKNPTAFYLCASSPGIDQPQHFGDGTRLSIL.

Only one count was recorded for this clone. The chain has TRBV5-5 and TRBJ2-3, with D maybe TRBD2 (5 bases). V was clipped by 2 bases and J by 2 bases, with 9 bases between them. This CDR3 region has 14 residues. Germline values: CDR1 SGHKS, CDR2 YYEKEE (reference sequence). The CDR3 sequence is CASSFLRDTDTQYF. Here the CDR3 DNA reads TGTGCCAGCAGCTTTCTCCGGGACACAGATACGCAGTATTTT. Together with reference TRBV5-5 and TRBJ2-3, the CDR3 gives the full variable domain: DAGVTQSPTHLIKTRGQQVTLRCSPISGHKSVSWYQQVLGQGPQFIFQYYEKEERGRGNFPDRFSARQFPNYSSELNVNALLLGDSALYLCASSFLRDTDTQYFGPGTRLTVL.

This clone was seen a few times. The chain joins TRBV11-2 to TRBJ2-7; TRBD2 matches at 7 bases. CDR3 size: 15 residues. V lost 5 bases to trimming and J lost 0 bases; unmatched junction nucleotides: 7. Germline V CDR1 and CDR2: SGHAT, FQNNGV. DNA of the CDR3: TGTGCCAGCAGCACCGGGGGGACCAGCTCCTACGAGCAGTACTTC. Its protein is CASSTGGTSSYEQYF.

The CDR3 region is CAWSVLDRGDSLNQPQHF. The CDR3 DNA is TGTGCCTGGAGTGTACTCGACCGCGGGGACAGTCTTAATCAGCCCCAGCATTTT. This chain connects TRBV30 to TRBJ1-5; 7 bases fit TRBD1. Trimming removed 0 bases from V and 4 bases from J; junction bases left unmatched: 15. The length of the CDR3 is 18 residues. From germline, CDR1 is GTSNPN and CDR2 SVGIG (reference sequence).

CDR3 amino acids: CASTSLGQGSPYEQYV. The CDR3 bases are TGTGCCAGCACCTCTCTGGGACAGGGTTCCCCCTACGAGCAGTACGTC. The V and J genes are TRBV6-6 and TRBJ2-7; 9 bases are a match to TRBD1. Germline-derived CDR1 and CDR2 are MNHNY and SVGAGI (reference sequence). The CDR3 runs 16 residues. Trimming took 7 bases from V and 2 from J; bases not matched to a gene: 12.

A few counts support this clone. J is TRBJ2-7 and V is TRBV19; no clear D gene. The CDR3 has 8 residues. Germline lookup yields CDR1 LNHDA and CDR2 SQIVND (reference sequence). Trimming removed 11 bases from V and 10 bases from J, with 9 bases in between. This CDR3 reads CADRKQYV. The CDR3 DNA follows: TGTGCCGACCGAAAACAGTACGTC.

This clone was seen a few times. This rearrangement joins TRBV7-8 to TRBJ2-6; 8 bases agree with TRBD2. Trimming took 2 bases from V and 0 from J; bases not matched to a gene: 9. The germline gives CDR1 SGHVS, CDR2 FQNEAQ. The CDR3 spans 19 residues. CDR3 sequence: CASSLSGLALSSGANVLTF. CDR3 nucleotide sequence: TGTGCCAGCAGCTTATCTGGACTAGCCTTAAGCTCTGGGGCCAACGTCCTGACTTTC.

This sequence joins TRBV4-1 and TRBJ1-2; TRBD1 aligns across 8 bases. Germline CDR1 MGHRA, CDR2 YSYEKL. The CDR3 is 15 amino acids. The trim removed 1 base at V and 2 bases at J, leaving 3 bases unmatched. The CDR3 loop is CASSQGRTGNYGYTF. CDR3 in DNA: TGCGCCAGCAGCCAAGGACGGACAGGGAACTATGGCTACACCTTC.

This clone occurred a few times. The chain is built from TRBV5-4 and TRBJ1-1; 8 positions match TRBD1. This CDR3 has 16 amino acids. V dropped 4 bases and J dropped 0; count of bases not matched to a gene: 8. The germline V gene has CDR1 SGHNT and CDR2 YYREEE (reference sequence). In DNA, the CDR3 is TGTGCCAGCAGCGACCCCACACAGGGGGTGAACACTGAAGCTTTCTTT. It yields the protein CASSDPTQGVNTEAFF.

The gene calls are TRBV28 and TRBJ2-5, with 15 positions matching TRBD2. The CDR3 runs to 16 residues. With 5 bases clipped from V and 5 bases from J, the junction kept 6 bases outside the gene matches. In germline, CDR1 is MDHEN, CDR2 SYDVKM. The CDR3 DNA is TGTGCCAGCAGTGGGGGGACTAGCGGGGGGTCGGAGACCCAGTACTTC. It translates to CASSGGTSGGSETQYF.

The chain uses TRBV5-1 and TRBJ2-7; D might be TRBD2 (5 bases). Trimming pared 3 bases from V and 1 base from J, leaving 5 bases between. Looked up from germline, CDR1 is SGHRS and CDR2 is YFSETQ. The CDR3 covers 12 residues. Written as DNA, the CDR3 is TGCGCCAGCAGCTCGGGGTCCTACGAGCAGTACTTC. This gives the protein CASSSGSYEQYF. Combining the CDR3 with reference TRBV5-1 and TRBJ2-7 gives the whole variable domain KAGVTQTPRYLIKTRGQQVTLSCSPISGHRSVSWYQQTPGQGLQFLFEYFSETQRNKGNFPGRFSGRQFSNSRSEMNVSTLELGDSALYLCASSSGSYEQYFGPGTRLTVT.

The chain has TRBV13 and TRBJ2-3, with 11 bases lining up with TRBD2. The junction had 6 bases not matched to a gene; V was cut back by 1 base and J by 0 bases. This CDR3 has 18 residues. CDR1 is PRHDT, CDR2 FYEKMQ, per germline (reference sequence). CDR3 in amino acids: CASSLAYLAGGSTDTQYF. In nucleotides, the CDR3 is TGTGCCAGCAGCTTAGCTTACCTAGCGGGGGGAAGCACAGATACGCAGTATTTT.

This rearrangement joins TRBV2 to TRBJ2-7, with a tentative D call TRBD1 (6 bases). The V gene lost 4 bases and the J gene lost 0 bases, with 16 bases spanning the gap. The CDR3 sequence is 16 residues long. Germline V CDR1 and CDR2: SNHLY, FYNNEI. For the CDR3, the DNA is TGTGCCAGCAGTGTCATACAGGGACCTCTCTCCTACGAGCAGTACGTC. It is translated as CASSVIQGPLSYEQYV.

V and J are TRBV5-4 and TRBJ2-2; 8 bases agree with TRBD2. Germline V CDR1 and CDR2: SGHNT, YYREEE (reference sequence). After removal of 0 bases from V and 4 bases from J, the junction contained 2 bases not matched to a gene. The CDR3 runs to 15 residues. CDR3 residues: CASSLGLAITGELFF. The CDR3 region has the DNA TGTGCCAGCAGCTTGGGACTAGCGATCACCGGGGAGCTGTTTTTT.

CDR3 in DNA: TGTGCCAGCAGCGTAGGGGACAGGGACACTGAAGCTTTCTTT. Amino acids: CASSVGDRDTEAFF. This sequence joins TRBV9 and TRBJ1-1, with 9 bases lining up with TRBD1. The CDR3 runs 14 residues. The V gene's germline CDR1 is SGDLS and CDR2 YYNGEE. V lost 0 bases to trimming and J lost 3 bases; unmatched junction nucleotides: 0.